This TCR beta chain was captured by sequencing in a study of blood T cell repertoires in COVID-19. The wider study: PBMCs, B-cell-depleted T cells, or T cells were the source of the cDNA or gDNA that made up the material.

Study processing details: Researchers report that nucleated cell counts were estimated from reference gene primer amplification. TCRdb's table, derived via immunoSEQ multiplex PCR, lists solely in-frame clones and lacks some. The V and J calls and clone size come from that table; D and trimming were worked out from the DNA. This sample has some 30,000 clones, with 90% found just once. This CDR3 contains 18 residues. CDR1 is MNHNS and CDR2 is SASEGT in the germline V gene. V was trimmed by 1 base and J by 9 bases, leaving 22 bases between them. Sample: peripheral blood. This sequence was found in a man in his sixties or seventies with active or convalescent COVID-19. The gene calls are TRBV6-1 and TRBJ1-6, with D perhaps matching TRBD1 (5 bases). The CDR3 loop is CASSEEVRHWGLVSPLHF. The CDR3 DNA is TGTGCCAGCAGTGAAGAGGTTCGGCATTGGGGCTTGGTTTCACCCCTCCACTTT.